This T cell receptor (beta chain) was recovered during a study of blood T cell repertoires in COVID-19. Study details: The United States, Italy and Spain were the sources of the acute and convalescent COVID-19 samples. The cDNA or gDNA used as material had been derived from T cells, B-cell-depleted T cells, or PBMCs.

In the original analysis: Using reference gene primer amplification, nucleated cell counts were estimated. Assay: immunoSEQ multiplex PCR; the TCRdb copy retains only in-frame clones and omits some. The V and J calls and clone size come from that table; D and trimming were worked out from the DNA. The sample includes roughly 200,000 clones, about four fifths of them seen just once. Looked up from germline, CDR1 is MNHEY and CDR2 is SVGAGI. Trimming removed 6 bases at V and 0 bases at J, with 3 bases between. CDR3 length equals 12 residues. This clonotype originated in a man aged 65 to 85 with active or convalescent COVID-19. Specimen: peripheral blood. The gene calls are TRBV6-5 and TRBJ1-3; D not resolved. The CDR3 sequence: CASSISGNTIYF. CDR3 bases: TGTGCCAGCAGCATCTCTGGAAACACCATATATTTT.